This entry lists 20 T cell receptor beta chains sequenced from one sample in a study of vaccination effects on CD4 cells after COVID-19. Isolation of CD4+ T cells took place after approximately 10 days of culture. Two doses of either BNT162b2 or mRNA-1273 were given to each participant. Their antigens are not known. Assay used: immunoSEQ multiplex PCR; TCRdb lists only in-frame clones, some missing. The sample includes 40,000 or so clones, 60% to 75% of them seen just once. Specimen: CD4+ T cells from PBMCs cultured without peptide, collected after COVID-19 vaccination. The source is a human donor who received a COVID-19 vaccine.

The rearrangement joins TRBV5-8 to TRBJ1-2; 10 positions match TRBD1. This CDR3 spans 14 amino acids. J lost 2 bases, V lost 4 bases, and 2 bases had no gene match. Germline assignment: CDR1 SGHTS and CDR2 YDEGEE. The CDR3 nucleotides are TGTGCCAGCAGCCGGGGACAGGGGAACTATGGCTACACCTTC. This sequence encodes CASSRGQGNYGYTF.

This clone was seen just once. Its ends do not fully match the called genes, so a read error is possible. This chain joins TRBV6-5 and TRBJ1-3, with a tentative D call TRBD1 (6 bases). Germline CDR1 and CDR2: MNHEY and SVGAGI. The length of the CDR3 is 13 residues. The CDR3 sequence is CASSYSMKQGWSF. In DNA form, the CDR3 reads TGTGCCAGCAGTTACTCGATGAAACAGGGATGGAGTTTT.

The V call is TRBV7-8, the J call TRBJ2-1; TRBD1 might be the D (6 bases). There are 13 residues in the CDR3. The germline gives CDR1 SGHVS, CDR2 FQNEAQ. V was trimmed by 8 bases and J by 7 bases, leaving 15 bases between them. The CDR3 loop reads CASLPRDRNEQFF. DNA for the CDR3: TGTGCCAGCCTCCCCCGTGACAGGAATGAGCAGTTCTTC.

The J gene is TRBJ2-5, the V gene TRBV12-3 or TRBV12-4; D unresolved. This CDR3 is built from 13 residues. The germline V and J ends were trimmed by 2 bases and 5 bases, with 9 bases remaining between them. CDR3 coding DNA: TGTGCCAGCAGTTTATTAGGGTCGGAGACCCAGTACTTC. Encoded protein: CASSLLGSETQYF.

The V and J genes are TRBV7-6 and TRBJ1-4, with 7 bases fitting TRBD1. CDR1 is SGHVS and CDR2 is FNYEAQ in the germline V gene. V lost 4 bases and J lost 7; bases outside the gene matches: 6. The CDR3 consists of 14 residues. CDR3 sequence reads: CASSSNTGAEKLFF. The CDR3 nucleotides are TGTGCCAGCAGCTCCAACACAGGGGCTGAAAAACTGTTTTTT.

This clone was seen a few times. This rearrangement joins TRBV2 to TRBJ2-1, with 7 positions matching TRBD2. This CDR3 comprises 14 residues. In germline, CDR1 is SNHLY, CDR2 FYNNEI. The V and J ends lost 7 bases and 4 bases, in that order; junction bases with no gene match: 7. In DNA, the CDR3 is TGTGCCAGCATCCCCGGGACTATGTACAATGAGCAGTTCTTC. Its protein is CASIPGTMYNEQFF.

The chain links TRBV18 to TRBJ2-7; 8 bases fit TRBD1. Germline trimming cut 5 bases from V and 0 bases from J; bases unmatched to any gene: 3. The CDR3 runs 14 residues. The germline gives CDR1 KGHSH, CDR2 LQKENI. CDR3 DNA sequence: TGTGCCAGCTCAACGACAGGGGACTCCTACGAGCAGTACTTC. Its protein product is CASSTTGDSYEQYF.

The V call is TRBV10-2, the J call TRBJ2-6; D assignment may be TRBD1 or TRBD2 (5 bases each). The V gene's germline CDR1 is WSHSY and CDR2 SAAADI. The V gene lost 4 bases and the J gene lost 2 bases, with 6 bases spanning the gap. CDR3 size: 14 residues. The CDR3 DNA reads as TGCGCCAGCAGTGGGGGACCTGGGGCCAACGTCCTGACTTTC. Translation: CASSGGPGANVLTF.

The chain joins TRBV11-3 to TRBJ2-2, with 10 bases identical to TRBD1. The CDR3 spans 15 residues. The V gene's germline CDR1 is SGHNT and CDR2 YENEEA. The ends lost 5 bases at V and 4 bases at J; junction bases unmatched: 4. The CDR3 spells CASSLDRGRTGELFF. CDR3 DNA sequence: TGTGCCAGCAGCCTCGACAGGGGGCGCACCGGGGAGCTGTTTTTT.

This clone has a single count. This sequence joins TRBV11-2 and TRBJ1-3; no reliable D call. V was shortened by 1 base and J by 7 bases, with 17 bases between the two germline ends. Germline CDR1 and CDR2: SGHAT and FQNNGV. The CDR3 runs to 16 residues. The CDR3 loop is CASSLGWQDPRNTIYF. The CDR3 nucleotides read TGTGCCAGCAGCTTAGGGTGGCAGGACCCCAGGAACACCATATATTTT.

The sample holds a few counts of this clone. The chain joins TRBV2 to TRBJ2-7; D is possibly TRBD2 (5 bases). The CDR3 loop spans 14 amino acids. V lost 4 bases and J 3 bases, leaving 13 bases between the germline ends. The germline CDR1 and CDR2 sequences are SNHLY and FYNNEI. CDR3 coding DNA: TGTGCCAGCAGTGTGGGTCGGGGATACTACGAGCAGTACTTC. Protein: CASSVGRGYYEQYF.

The chain recombines TRBV27 with TRBJ2-1; perhaps TRBD2 as D (6 bases). CDR1 is MNHEY and CDR2 is SMNVEV in the germline V gene (reference sequence). V lost 6 bases and J lost 5, with 20 bases in between. The CDR3 runs 16 residues. The CDR3 region is CASSLTPGLINNEQFF. Here the CDR3 DNA reads TGTGCCAGCAGCCTCACTCCGGGACTTATAAACAATGAGCAGTTCTTC.

The gene calls are TRBV5-4 and TRBJ2-4; D unclear. The CDR3 sequence is 15 residues long. Germline CDR1 and CDR2: SGHNT and YYREEE (reference sequence). V was clipped by 2 bases and J by 0 bases, with 9 bases between them. The CDR3 loop reads CASSFGLLAKNIQYF. The DNA of the CDR3 is TGTGCCAGCAGCTTCGGTCTACTAGCCAAAAACATTCAGTACTTC.

The chain couples TRBV27 to TRBJ1-2; D uncertain. Germline CDR1 is MNHEY and CDR2 is SMNVEV (reference sequence). The CDR3 runs to 13 residues. The V end lost 9 bases, the J end lost 7 bases, and 18 bases lay between the germline ends. Here the CDR3 reads CASSKYRTGGYTF. DNA for the CDR3: TGTGCCAGTAGCAAATATAGAACTGGTGGCTACACCTTC.

The J gene is TRBJ2-7, the V gene TRBV5-5; 14 positions match TRBD2. CDR1 and CDR2 from the germline V gene are SGHKS and YYEKEE (reference sequence). The CDR3 contains 17 residues. The ends lost 4 bases at V and 1 base at J; junction bases unmatched: 7. Here the CDR3 reads CASSPRLAGGPSYEQYF. CDR3 bases: TGTGCCAGCAGCCCTAGACTAGCGGGGGGGCCATCCTACGAGCAGTACTTC.

This chain links TRBV7-2 with TRBJ1-6, with D uncertain. The V gene's germline CDR1 is SGHTA and CDR2 FQGNSA. V was shortened by 4 bases and J by 10 bases, with 17 bases between the two germline ends. The CDR3 contains 15 residues. The CDR3 DNA reads as TGTGCCAGCAGCTCGACGAGTAGGTTTATCTCACCCCTCCACTTT. Amino acids: CASSSTSRFISPLHF.

The V and J genes are TRBV27 and TRBJ2-3, with D possibly being TRBD2 (6 bases). Germline V lookup: CDR1 MNHEY, CDR2 SMNVEV (reference sequence). The CDR3 contains 15 residues. V was cut by 2 bases and J by 4 bases, with 13 bases left in between. The DNA for the CDR3 is TGTGCCAGCAGTTTAAAGCTAGCGAGATCAGATACGCAGTATTTT. As protein: CASSLKLARSDTQYF.

The chain carries TRBV5-1 and TRBJ2-5; 13 bases are a match to TRBD2. In germline, CDR1 is SGHRS, CDR2 YFSETQ. The V segment lost 0 bases and the J segment 2 bases; nucleotides outside the gene matches: 10. The CDR3 totals 19 residues. In nucleotides, the CDR3 is TGCGCCAGCAGCTTGGTGTGGACTAGCGGGAGCGGAGGACAAGAGACCCAGTACTTC. Amino acid sequence: CASSLVWTSGSGGQETQYF.

J is TRBJ1-5 and V is TRBV19; TRBD1 agrees at 9 bases. Trimming took 6 bases from V and 2 from J; bases not matched to a gene: 8. The CDR3 loop spans 16 amino acids. The germline V gene has CDR1 LNHDA and CDR2 SQIVND (reference sequence). DNA for the CDR3: TGTGCCAGTAGCCACCGAGGGGACAGGGGCAATCAGCCCCAGCATTTT. Its protein is CASSHRGDRGNQPQHF.

This chain uses TRBV5-1 with TRBJ1-4, with D possibly TRBD1 on 6 matching bases. The CDR3 is 15 residues long. V gave up 0 bases and J gave up 2 bases, with 8 bases separating them. Germline values: CDR1 SGHRS, CDR2 YFSETQ. The CDR3 bases are TGCGCCAGCAGCTTGGACCAGGGGACTAATGAAAAACTGTTTTTT. Amino acid sequence: CASSLDQGTNEKLFF.